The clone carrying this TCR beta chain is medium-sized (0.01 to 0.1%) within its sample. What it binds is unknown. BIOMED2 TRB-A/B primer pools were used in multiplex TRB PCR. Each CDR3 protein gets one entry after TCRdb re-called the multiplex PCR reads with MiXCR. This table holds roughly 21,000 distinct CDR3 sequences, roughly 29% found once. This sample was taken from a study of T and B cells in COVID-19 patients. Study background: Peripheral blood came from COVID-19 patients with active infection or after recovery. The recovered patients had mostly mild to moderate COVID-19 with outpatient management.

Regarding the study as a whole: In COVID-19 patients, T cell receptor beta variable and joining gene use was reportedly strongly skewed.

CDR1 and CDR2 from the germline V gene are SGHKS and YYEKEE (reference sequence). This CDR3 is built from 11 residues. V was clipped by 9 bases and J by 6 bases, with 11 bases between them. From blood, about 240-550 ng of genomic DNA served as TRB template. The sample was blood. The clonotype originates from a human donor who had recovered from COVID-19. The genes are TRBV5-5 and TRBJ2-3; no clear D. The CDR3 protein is CANTIGDTQYF. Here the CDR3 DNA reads TGTGCCAACACTATCGGGGATACGCAGTATTTT.